Given below is one T cell receptor beta chain in context. The antigen is not known. Expansion of antigen-specific CD4+ T cells with viral peptide pools was carried out by the ViraFEST assay before sequencing. An approximately ten-day culture period preceded the isolation of CD4+ T cells. Vaccinated participants had no history of SARS-CoV-2 infection and tested negative for nucleocapsid antibodies. The entry originates in a study of vaccination effects on CD4 cells after COVID-19. Study details: All participants had two doses of either the BNT162b2 or mRNA-1273 vaccine.

Sequencing used immunoSEQ multiplex PCR; TCRdb keeps in-frame clones, though not all of them. The sample shows roughly 45,000 clones, around 78% of them seen only once. Source: CD4+ T cells from PBMCs cultured with SARS-CoV-2 spike peptides, taken before COVID-19 vaccination. The origin of this receptor is a human donor who received a COVID-19 vaccine.

The CDR3 DNA is TGTGCCAGCAGGACAGGGGGTATCTATGGCTACACCTTC. Translating it yields CASRTGGIYGYTF. The rearrangement links TRBV28 to TRBJ1-2; 9 bases are shared with TRBD1. The CDR3 covers 13 residues. The ends lost 6 bases at V and 4 bases at J; junction bases unmatched: 3. CDR1 MDHEN and CDR2 SYDVKM come from the germline V gene.